The present T cell receptor beta chain was sequenced within a study of blood T cell repertoires in COVID-19. Study overall: Specimens from acute and convalescent COVID-19 originated in the United States, Italy and Spain.

This CDR3 has 15 residues. The V and J ends lost 7 bases and 4 bases respectively, with 16 bases between them. Germline CDR1 reads SNHLY; CDR2 reads FYNNEI. In the original processing: The authors estimated nucleated cell counts from reference gene primer amplification. TCRdb's copy holds only in-frame clones and misses some; the assay was immunoSEQ multiplex PCR. That table gives V, J and clone size, and the DNA gave D and trimming. The sample carries about 300,000 clones, over 80% recorded once. The chain employs TRBV2 and TRBJ2-2, with D possibly matching TRBD2 (5 bases). The sequencing sample was made of peripheral blood. The TCR originated in a woman between 45 and 60 years old with COVID-19, enrolled during active disease. The CDR3 sequence: CASTTGGSFTGELFF. The CDR3 nucleotides are TGTGCCAGCACGACTGGAGGCAGCTTCACCGGGGAGCTGTTTTTT.